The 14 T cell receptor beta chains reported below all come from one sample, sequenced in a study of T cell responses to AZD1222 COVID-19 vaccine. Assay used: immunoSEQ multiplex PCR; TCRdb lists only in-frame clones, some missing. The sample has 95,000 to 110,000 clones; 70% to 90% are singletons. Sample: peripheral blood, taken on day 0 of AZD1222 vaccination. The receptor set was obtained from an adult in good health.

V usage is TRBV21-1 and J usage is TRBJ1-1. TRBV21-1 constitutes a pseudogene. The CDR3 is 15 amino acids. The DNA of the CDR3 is TGTGCCAGCAGCAAAGGCGAGATGGTGAACACTGAAGCTTTCTTT. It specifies CASSKGEMVNTEAFF.

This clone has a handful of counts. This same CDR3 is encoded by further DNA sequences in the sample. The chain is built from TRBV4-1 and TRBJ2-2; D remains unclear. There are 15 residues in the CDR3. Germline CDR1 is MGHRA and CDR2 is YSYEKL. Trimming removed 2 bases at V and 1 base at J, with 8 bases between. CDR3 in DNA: TGCGCCAGCAGCCAACCCTGGGAGAACACCGGGGAGCTGTTTTTT. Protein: CASSQPWENTGELFF.

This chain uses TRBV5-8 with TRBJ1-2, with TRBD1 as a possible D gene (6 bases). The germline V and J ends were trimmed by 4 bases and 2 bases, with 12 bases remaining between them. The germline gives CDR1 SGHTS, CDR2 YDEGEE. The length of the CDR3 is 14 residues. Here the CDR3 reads CASSAGQINYGYTF. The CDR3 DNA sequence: TGTGCCAGCAGCGCCGGACAGATCAACTATGGCTACACCTTC.

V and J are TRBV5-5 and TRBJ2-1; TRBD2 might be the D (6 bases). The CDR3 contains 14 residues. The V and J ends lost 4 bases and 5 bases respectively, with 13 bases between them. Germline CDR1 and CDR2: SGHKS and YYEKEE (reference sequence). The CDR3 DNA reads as TGTGCCAGCAGCCCCCGGGACTTCAACAATGAGCAGTTCTTC. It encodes CASSPRDFNNEQFF.

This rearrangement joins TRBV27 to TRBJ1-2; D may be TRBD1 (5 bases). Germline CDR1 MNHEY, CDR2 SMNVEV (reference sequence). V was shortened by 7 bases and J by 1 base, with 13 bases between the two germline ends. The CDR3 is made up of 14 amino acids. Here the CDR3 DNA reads TGTGCCAGCAAAAGACAGTCGGGTAACTATGGCTACACCTTC. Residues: CASKRQSGNYGYTF.

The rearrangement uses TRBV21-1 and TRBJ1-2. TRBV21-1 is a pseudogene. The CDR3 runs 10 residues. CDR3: CASKLYGYTF. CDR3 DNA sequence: TGTGCCAGCAAACTCTATGGCTACACCTTC.

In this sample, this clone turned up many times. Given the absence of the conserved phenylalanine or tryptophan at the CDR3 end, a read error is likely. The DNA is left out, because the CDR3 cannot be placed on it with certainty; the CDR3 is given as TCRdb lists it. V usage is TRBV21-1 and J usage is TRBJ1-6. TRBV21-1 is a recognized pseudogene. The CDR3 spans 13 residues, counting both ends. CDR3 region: CASSKRGNSPLHL.

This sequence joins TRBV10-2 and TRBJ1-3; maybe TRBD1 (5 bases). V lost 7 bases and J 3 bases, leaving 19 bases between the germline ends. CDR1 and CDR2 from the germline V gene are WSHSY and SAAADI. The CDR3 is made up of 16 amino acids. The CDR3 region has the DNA TGCGCCAGCAATTCAAGAGGGGACTCGGATGGAAACACCATATATTTT. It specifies CASNSRGDSDGNTIYF.

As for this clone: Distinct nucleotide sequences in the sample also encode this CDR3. In DNA form, the CDR3 reads TGTGCCAGTAGTATAGTGGGAAATCAGCCCCAGCATTTT. Residues: CASSIVGNQPQHF. The chain links TRBV19 to TRBJ1-5; D not certain. CDR3 length: 13 amino acids. The V gene lost 1 base and the J gene lost 4 bases, with 5 bases spanning the gap. Germline V CDR1 and CDR2: LNHDA, SQIVND (reference sequence).

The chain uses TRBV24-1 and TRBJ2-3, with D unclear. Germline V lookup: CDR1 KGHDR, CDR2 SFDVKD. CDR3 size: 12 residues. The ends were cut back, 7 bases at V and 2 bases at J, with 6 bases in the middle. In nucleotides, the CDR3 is TGTGCCACCAGGGGTGACACAGATACGCAGTATTTT. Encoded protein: CATRGDTDTQYF.

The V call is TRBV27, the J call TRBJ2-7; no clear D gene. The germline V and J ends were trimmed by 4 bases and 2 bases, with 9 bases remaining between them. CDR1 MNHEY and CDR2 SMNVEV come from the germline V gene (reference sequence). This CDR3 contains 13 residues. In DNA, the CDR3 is TGTGCCAGCAGTTACCGAATTGCCTACGAGCAGTACTTC. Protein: CASSYRIAYEQYF.

The CDR3 DNA reads as TGCGCCAGCAGCTACCGTGAAGAGACCCAGTACTTC. As protein: CASSYREETQYF. The rearrangement joins TRBV5-1 to TRBJ2-5; no reliable D call. Germline V gene lookup returns CDR1 SGHRS and CDR2 YFSETQ. CDR3 size: 12 residues. V lost 3 bases to trimming and J lost 3 bases, with 6 bases between them.

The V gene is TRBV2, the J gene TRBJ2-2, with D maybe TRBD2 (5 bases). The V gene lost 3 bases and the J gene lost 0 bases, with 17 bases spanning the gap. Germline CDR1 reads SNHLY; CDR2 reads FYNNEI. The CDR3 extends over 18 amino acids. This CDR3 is CASSEYRVATANTGELFF. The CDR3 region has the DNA TGTGCCAGCAGTGAGTATAGGGTAGCGACCGCGAACACCGGGGAGCTGTTTTTT.

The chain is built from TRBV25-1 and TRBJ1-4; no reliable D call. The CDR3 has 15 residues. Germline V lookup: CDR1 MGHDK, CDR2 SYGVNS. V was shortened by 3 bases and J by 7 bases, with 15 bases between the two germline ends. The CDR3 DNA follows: TGTGCCAGCAGTGAGGCGGTCAGAAATACTGAAAAACTGTTTTTT. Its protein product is CASSEAVRNTEKLFF.